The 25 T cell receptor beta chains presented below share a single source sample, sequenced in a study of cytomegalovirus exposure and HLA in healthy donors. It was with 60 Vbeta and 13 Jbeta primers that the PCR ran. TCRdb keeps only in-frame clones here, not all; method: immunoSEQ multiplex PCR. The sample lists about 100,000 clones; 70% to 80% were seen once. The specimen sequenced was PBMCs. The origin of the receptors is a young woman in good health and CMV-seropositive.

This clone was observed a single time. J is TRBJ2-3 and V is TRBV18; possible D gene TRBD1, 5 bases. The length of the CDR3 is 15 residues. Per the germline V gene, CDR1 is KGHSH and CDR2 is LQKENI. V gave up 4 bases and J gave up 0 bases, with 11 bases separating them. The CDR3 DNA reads TGTGCCAGCTCACAAAGTAGGGGTAGCACAGATACGCAGTATTTT. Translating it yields CASSQSRGSTDTQYF. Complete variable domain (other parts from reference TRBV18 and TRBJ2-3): NAGVMQNPRHLVRRRGQEARLRCSPMKGHSHVYWYRQLPEEGLKFMVYLQKENIIDESGMPKERFSAEFPKEGPSILRIQQVVRGDSAAYFCASSQSRGSTDTQYFGPGTRLTVL.

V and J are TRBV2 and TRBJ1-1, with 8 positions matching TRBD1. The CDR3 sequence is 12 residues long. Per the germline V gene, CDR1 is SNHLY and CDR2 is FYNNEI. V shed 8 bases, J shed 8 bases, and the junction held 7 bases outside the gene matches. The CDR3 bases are TGTGCCAGCCGGGACAGGACAGCCGAAGCTTTCTTT. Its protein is CASRDRTAEAFF.

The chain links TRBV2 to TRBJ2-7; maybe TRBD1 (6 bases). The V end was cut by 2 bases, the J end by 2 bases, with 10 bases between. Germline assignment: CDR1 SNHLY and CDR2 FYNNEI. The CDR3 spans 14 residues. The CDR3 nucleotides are TGTGCCAGCAGTGAACAGGGGCAAACCTACGAGCAGTACTTC. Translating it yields CASSEQGQTYEQYF.

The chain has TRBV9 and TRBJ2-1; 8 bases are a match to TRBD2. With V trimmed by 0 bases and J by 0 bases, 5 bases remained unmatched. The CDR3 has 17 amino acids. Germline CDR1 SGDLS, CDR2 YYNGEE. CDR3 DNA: TGTGCCAGCAGCGTAGTACCCCTAGCGGGCTCCTACAATGAGCAGTTCTTC. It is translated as CASSVVPLAGSYNEQFF.

The CDR3 bases are TGTGCCAGCAGCCAGCGAACAACGAGAGATACGCAGTATTTT. Its translation is CASSQRTTRDTQYF. The gene calls are TRBV7-9 and TRBJ2-3, with D uncertain. CDR1 is SEHNR, CDR2 FQNEAQ, per germline (reference sequence). This CDR3 is 14 amino acids long. Deletions cut 5 bases from V and 5 bases from J, with 14 bases between.

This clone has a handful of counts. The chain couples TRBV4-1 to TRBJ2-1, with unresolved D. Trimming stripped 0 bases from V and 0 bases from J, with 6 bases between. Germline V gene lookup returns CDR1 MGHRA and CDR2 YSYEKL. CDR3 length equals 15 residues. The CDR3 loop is CASSQEAVSYNEQFF. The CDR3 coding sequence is TGCGCCAGCAGCCAAGAAGCCGTCTCCTACAATGAGCAGTTCTTC.

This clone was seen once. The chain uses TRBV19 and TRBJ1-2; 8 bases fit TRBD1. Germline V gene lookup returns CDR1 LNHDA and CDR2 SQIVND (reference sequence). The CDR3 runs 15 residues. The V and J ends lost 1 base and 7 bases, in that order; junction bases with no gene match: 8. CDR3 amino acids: CASSIGRQGSAGYTF. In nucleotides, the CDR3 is TGTGCCAGTAGTATAGGAAGACAGGGGTCTGCTGGCTACACCTTC. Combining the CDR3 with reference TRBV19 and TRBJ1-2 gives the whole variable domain DGGITQSPKYLFRKEGQNVTLSCEQNLNHDAMYWYRQDPGQGLRLIYYSQIVNDFQKGDIAEGYSVSREKKESFPLTVTSAQKNPTAFYLCASSIGRQGSAGYTFGSGTRLTVV.

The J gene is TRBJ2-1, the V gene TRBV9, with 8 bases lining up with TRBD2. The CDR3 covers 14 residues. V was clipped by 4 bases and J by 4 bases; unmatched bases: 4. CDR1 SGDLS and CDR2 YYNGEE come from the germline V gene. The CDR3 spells CASSFSSGYNEQFF. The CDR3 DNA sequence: TGTGCCAGCAGCTTCTCTAGCGGGTACAATGAGCAGTTCTTC.

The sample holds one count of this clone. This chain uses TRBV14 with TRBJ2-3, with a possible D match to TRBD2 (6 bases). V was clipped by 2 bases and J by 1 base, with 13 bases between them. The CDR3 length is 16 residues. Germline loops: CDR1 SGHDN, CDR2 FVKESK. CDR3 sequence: CASSQLGGRGTDTQYF. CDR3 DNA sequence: TGTGCCAGCAGCCAATTAGGAGGGAGAGGCACAGATACGCAGTATTTT.

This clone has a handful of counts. CDR3 nucleotides: TGTGCCAGCAGTTGTTCTTACTTGAAGACAGGCAATCAGCCCCAGCATTTT. It specifies CASSCSYLKTGNQPQHF. The chain combines TRBV28 with TRBJ1-5, with D maybe TRBD1 (5 bases). In germline, CDR1 is MDHEN, CDR2 SYDVKM. CDR3 size: 17 residues. Trimming removed 4 bases from V and 2 bases from J, with 18 bases in between.

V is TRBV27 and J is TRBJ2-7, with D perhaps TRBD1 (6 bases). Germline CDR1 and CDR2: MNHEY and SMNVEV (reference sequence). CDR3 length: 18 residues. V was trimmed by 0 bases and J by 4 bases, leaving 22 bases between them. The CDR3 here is CASSLSVARGIRVYEQYF. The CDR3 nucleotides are TGTGCCAGCAGTTTATCGGTGGCCAGGGGCATCCGGGTGTACGAGCAGTACTTC.

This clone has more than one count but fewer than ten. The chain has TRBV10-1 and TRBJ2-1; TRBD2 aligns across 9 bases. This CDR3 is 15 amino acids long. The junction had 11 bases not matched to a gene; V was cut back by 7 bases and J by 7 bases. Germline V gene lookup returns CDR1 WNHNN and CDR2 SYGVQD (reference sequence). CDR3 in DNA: TGCGCCAGCAACCACCAGGGCGGGGGGGCTAATGAGCAGTTCTTC. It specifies CASNHQGGGANEQFF.

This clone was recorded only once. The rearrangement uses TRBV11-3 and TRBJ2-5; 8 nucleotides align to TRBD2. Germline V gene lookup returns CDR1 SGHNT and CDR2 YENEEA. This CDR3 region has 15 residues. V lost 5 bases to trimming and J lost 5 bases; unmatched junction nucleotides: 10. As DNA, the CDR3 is TGTGCCAGCAGCCACGGGAGGGCCCTACTTGAGACCCAGTACTTC. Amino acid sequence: CASSHGRALLETQYF. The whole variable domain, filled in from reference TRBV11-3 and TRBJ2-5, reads EAGVVQSPRYKIIEKKQPVAFWCNPISGHNTLYWYLQNLGQGPELLIRYENEEAVDDSQLPKDRFSAERLKGVDSTLKIQPAELGDSAVYLCASSHGRALLETQYFGPGTRLLVL.

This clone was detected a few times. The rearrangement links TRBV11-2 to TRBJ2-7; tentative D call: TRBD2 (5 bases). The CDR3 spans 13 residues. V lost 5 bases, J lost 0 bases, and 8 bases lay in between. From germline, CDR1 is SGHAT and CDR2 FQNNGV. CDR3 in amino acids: CASSQTSSYEQYF. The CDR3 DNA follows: TGTGCCAGCAGCCAAACTAGCTCCTACGAGCAGTACTTC.

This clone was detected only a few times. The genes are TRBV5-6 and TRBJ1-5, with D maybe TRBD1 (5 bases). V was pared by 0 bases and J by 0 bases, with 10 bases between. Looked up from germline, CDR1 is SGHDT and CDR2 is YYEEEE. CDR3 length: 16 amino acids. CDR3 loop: CASSLGTGASNQPQHF. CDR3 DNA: TGTGCCAGCAGCTTGGGAACAGGCGCTAGCAATCAGCCCCAGCATTTT.

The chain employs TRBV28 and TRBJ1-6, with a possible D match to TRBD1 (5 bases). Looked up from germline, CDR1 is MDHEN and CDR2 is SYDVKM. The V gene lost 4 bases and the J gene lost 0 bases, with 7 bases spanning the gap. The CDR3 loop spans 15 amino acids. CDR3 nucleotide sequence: TGTGCCAGCAGTTCCCAGGGCTCCTATAATTCACCCCTCCACTTT. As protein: CASSSQGSYNSPLHF.

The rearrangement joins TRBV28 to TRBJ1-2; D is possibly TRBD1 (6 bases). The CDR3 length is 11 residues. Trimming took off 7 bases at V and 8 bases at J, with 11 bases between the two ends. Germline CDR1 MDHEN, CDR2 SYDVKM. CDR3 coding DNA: TGTGCCAGCAACCAGGGGTCCGGCTACACCTTC. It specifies CASNQGSGYTF.

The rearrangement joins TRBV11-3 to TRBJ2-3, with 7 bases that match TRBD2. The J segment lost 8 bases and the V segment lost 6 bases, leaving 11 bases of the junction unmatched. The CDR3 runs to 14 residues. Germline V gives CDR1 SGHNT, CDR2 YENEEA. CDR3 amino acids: CASSHLAAYGTQYF. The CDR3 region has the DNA TGTGCCAGCAGTCACCTAGCGGCTTATGGTACGCAGTATTTT.

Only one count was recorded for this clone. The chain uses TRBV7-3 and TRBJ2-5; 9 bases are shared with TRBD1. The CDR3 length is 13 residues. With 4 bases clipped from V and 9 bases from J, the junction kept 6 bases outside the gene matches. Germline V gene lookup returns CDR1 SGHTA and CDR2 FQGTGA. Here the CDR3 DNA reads TGTGCCAGCAGCTCCGGGACAGGGATGGCCCAGTACTTC. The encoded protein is CASSSGTGMAQYF.

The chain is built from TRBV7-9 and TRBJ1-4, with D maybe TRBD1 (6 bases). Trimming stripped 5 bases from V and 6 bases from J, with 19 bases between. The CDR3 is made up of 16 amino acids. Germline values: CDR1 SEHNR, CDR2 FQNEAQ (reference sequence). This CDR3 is CASSQSNRAVHEKLFF. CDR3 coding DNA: TGTGCCAGCAGCCAAAGTAACAGGGCTGTTCATGAAAAACTGTTTTTT.

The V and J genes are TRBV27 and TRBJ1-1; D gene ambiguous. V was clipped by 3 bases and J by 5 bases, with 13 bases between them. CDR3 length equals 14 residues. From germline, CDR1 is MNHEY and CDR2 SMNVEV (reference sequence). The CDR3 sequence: CASSLRGSGTEAFF. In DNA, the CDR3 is TGTGCCAGCAGTTTGAGAGGGAGTGGGACTGAAGCTTTCTTT.

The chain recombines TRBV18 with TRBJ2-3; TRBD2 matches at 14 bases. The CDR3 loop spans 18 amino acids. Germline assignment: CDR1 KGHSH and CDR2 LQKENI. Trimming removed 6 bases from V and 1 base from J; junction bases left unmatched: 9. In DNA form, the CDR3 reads TGTGCCAGCTCTCCCGGGACTAGCGGGAGCGAGGGCACAGATACGCAGTATTTT. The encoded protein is CASSPGTSGSEGTDTQYF.

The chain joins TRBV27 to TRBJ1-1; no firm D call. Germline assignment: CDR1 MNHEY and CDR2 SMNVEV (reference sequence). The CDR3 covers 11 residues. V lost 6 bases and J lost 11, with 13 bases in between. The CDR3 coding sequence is TGTGCCAGCAGGGGGAGCCGAACGGCTTTCTTT. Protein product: CASRGSRTAFF.

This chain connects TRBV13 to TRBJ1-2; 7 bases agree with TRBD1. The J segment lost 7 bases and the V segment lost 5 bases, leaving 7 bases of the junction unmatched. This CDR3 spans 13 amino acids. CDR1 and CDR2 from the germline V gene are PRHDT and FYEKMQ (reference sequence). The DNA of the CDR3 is TGTGCCAGCAGCCCACGGACAGGCGGTGGCTACACCTTC. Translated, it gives CASSPRTGGGYTF.

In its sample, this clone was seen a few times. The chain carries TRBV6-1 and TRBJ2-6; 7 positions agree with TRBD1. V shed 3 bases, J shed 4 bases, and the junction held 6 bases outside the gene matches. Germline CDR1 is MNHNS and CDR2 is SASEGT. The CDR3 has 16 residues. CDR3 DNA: TGTGCCAGCAGTGAGACAGGGACCTCCGGGGCCAACGTCCTGACTTTC. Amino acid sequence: CASSETGTSGANVLTF.